Listed below are T cell receptor beta chains from one sample, sequenced in a study of CD8 T cells in Susac syndrome. Using its own MiXCR run on the immunoSEQ multiplex PCR reads, TCRdb lists one record per CDR3 protein. This sample yields 150,000 to 160,000 distinct CDR3 sequences, of which just under 97% are seen a single time; roughly 0.15% belongs to the top ten. Sequenced: CD8+ T cells from PBMCs. These receptors were collected from a human donor with multiple sclerosis. CDR3s include the opening cysteine and the closing phenylalanine or tryptophan. The D gene is left open where the match is weak. Only some rows state a clone size, as once, few, many or a class for expanded clones.

size,J,V,D,DNA,CDR3
-,TRBJ2-1,TRBV7-2,TRBD2,TGTGCCAGCAGCTCTCTGCTGCGGCGGGGGGACCACAATGAGCAGTTCTTC,CASSSLLRRGDHNEQFF
-,TRBJ1-2,TRBV20-1,TRBD1,TGCAGTGCTAGAGATCCGGGACAGGGAGGTGGCTACACCTTC,CSARDPGQGGGYTF
-,TRBJ2-6,TRBV3-1,-,TGTGCCAGCAGCCAAGATCCTGAGAGCTCTGGGGCCAACGTCCTGACTTTC,CASSQDPESSGANVLTF
-,TRBJ2-1,TRBV29-1,TRBD2,TGCAGCGGTAGCGGGGGATTGGACTATGAGCAGTTCTTC,CSGSGGLDYEQFF
-,TRBJ2-5,TRBV29-1,-,TGCAGCGCCGAAACACCCCATCGGGTGAGGGAGACCCAGTACTTC,CSAETPHRVRETQYF
-,TRBJ2-3,TRBV18,TRBD2,TGTGCCAGCAGCGGGGGAGCGGGGGAACGAGATACGCAGTATTTT,CASSGGAGERDTQYF
-,TRBJ1-2,TRBV29-1,-,TGCAGCGTTGTAGCAGGGGATAAGAGGGGCTACACCTTC,CSVVAGDKRGYTF
-,TRBJ2-7,TRBV30,-,TGTGCCTGGAGTCCGGGGGCCCAAAGCTCCTACGAGCAGTACTTC,CAWSPGAQSSYEQYF
-,TRBJ1-1,TRBV29-1,TRBD1,TGCAGCGTCGAAAAGGACAGGCTGAACACTGAAGCTTTCTTT,CSVEKDRLNTEAFF
-,TRBJ2-4,TRBV20-1,-,TGCAGTGCTAGAGAGCTAGCCAAAAACATTCAGTACTTC,CSARELAKNIQYF
-,TRBJ1-2,TRBV4-1,TRBD1,TGCGCCAGCAGCCAAACAGGGGTAACAGGCTACACCTTC,CASSQTGVTGYTF
-,TRBJ1-1,TRBV7-9,-,TGTGCCAGCAGCGCCGACAGGAACACTGAAGCTTTCTTT,CASSADRNTEAFF
-,TRBJ2-5,TRBV11-2,TRBD2,TGTGCCAGCAGCCTAGGACTAGCCGAGACCCAGTACTTC,CASSLGLAETQYF
-,TRBJ2-1,TRBV7-9,-,TGTGCCAGCAGCTTATCGACCCTGGCCAGGGCCAATGAGCAGTTCTTC,CASSLSTLARANEQFF
-,TRBJ1-6,TRBV12-3/TRBV12-4,-,TGTGCCAGCAGTACTCACCGACGGGGCCACACGTATAATTCACCCCTCCACTTT,CASSTHRRGHTYNSPLHF
-,TRBJ2-3,TRBV19,TRBD1,TGTGCCAGTAGTTCGGACAGGGGTCGCGCAGATACGCAGTATTTT,CASSSDRGRADTQYF
few,TRBJ1-5,TRBV13,TRBD1,TGTGCCAGCAGCCAGGGGGGTCAGCCCCAGCATTTT,CASSQGGQPQHF
-,TRBJ2-2,TRBV18,TRBD1,TGTGCCAGCTCACCATTCCCAGGGGGAAACACCGGGGAGCTGTTTTTT,CASSPFPGGNTGELFF
-,TRBJ1-1,TRBV18,-,TGTGCCAGCTCACCAAACGGGGAGGGCACTGAAGCTTTCTTT,CASSPNGEGTEAFF
-,TRBJ1-2,TRBV20-1,-,TGCAGTGCCATAGTCGGGTTGGGGAACTATGGCTACACCTTC,CSAIVGLGNYGYTF
-,TRBJ2-1,TRBV27,-,TGTGCCAGCAGTTTATCGGTGAATGAGCAGTTCTTC,CASSLSVNEQFF
-,TRBJ1-4,TRBV4-2,-,TGTGCCACCGAGGACTTTGGTAATGAAAAACTGTTTTTT,CATEDFGNEKLFF
-,TRBJ1-2,TRBV7-6,-,TGTGCCAGCAGCTTAGGCGAATTACAGGGCTATGGCTACACCTTC,CASSLGELQGYGYTF
few,TRBJ2-3,TRBV9,-,TGTGCCAGCAGCGGGGGGAGCACAGATACGCAGTATTTT,CASSGGSTDTQYF
-,TRBJ2-1,TRBV29-1,TRBD2,TGCAGCGTTTCACCGCTAGCGGGGAACTACAATGAGCAGTTCTTC,CSVSPLAGNYNEQFF
-,TRBJ1-5,TRBV30,-,TGTGCCTGGAGTCTTCAAGGACAGATCTATCAGCCCCAGCATTTT,CAWSLQGQIYQPQHF
-,TRBJ1-6,TRBV30,-,TGTGCCTGGAAGTTGACGCATGATTATAATTCACCCCTCCACTTT,CAWKLTHDYNSPLHF
-,TRBJ1-5,TRBV6-2/TRBV6-3,-,TGTGCCAGCGCGAACGCAGAATCCTCTCCTTATCAGCCCCAGCATTTT,CASANAESSPYQPQHF
-,TRBJ2-5,TRBV3-1,TRBD1,TGTGCCAGCAGCGACACCTACAAGGACAGGGGGCTTGAGACCCAGTACTTC,CASSDTYKDRGLETQYF
-,TRBJ2-5,TRBV11-2,TRBD2,TGTGCCAGCAGCCCCGGGCTAGCGGGTCCCGAGTCGTACTTC,CASSPGLAGPESYF
-,TRBJ2-3,TRBV12-3/TRBV12-4,-,TGTGCCAGCAGTTTATACCCAGATACGCAGTATTTT,CASSLYPDTQYF
-,TRBJ1-1,TRBV27,TRBD1,TGTGCCAGCAGTTACAGGGGGGGGAACACTGAAGCTTTCTTT,CASSYRGGNTEAFF
-,TRBJ2-1,TRBV7-9,TRBD1,TGTGCCAGCAGCTCGACAGGGGACCCCTACAATGAGCAGTTCTTC,CASSSTGDPYNEQFF
-,TRBJ2-1,TRBV5-1,-,TGCGCCAGCAGCCCGGGGACGGACTGGGACAATGAGCAGTTCTTC,CASSPGTDWDNEQFF
-,TRBJ1-2,TRBV7-9,-,TGTGCCAGCAGCTTAGGGGTTCGGACGGAGGTCGGCTACACCTTC,CASSLGVRTEVGYTF
-,TRBJ2-1,TRBV19,-,TGTGCCAGTAATAGAGCGGGCCATGAGCAGTTCTTC,CASNRAGHEQFF